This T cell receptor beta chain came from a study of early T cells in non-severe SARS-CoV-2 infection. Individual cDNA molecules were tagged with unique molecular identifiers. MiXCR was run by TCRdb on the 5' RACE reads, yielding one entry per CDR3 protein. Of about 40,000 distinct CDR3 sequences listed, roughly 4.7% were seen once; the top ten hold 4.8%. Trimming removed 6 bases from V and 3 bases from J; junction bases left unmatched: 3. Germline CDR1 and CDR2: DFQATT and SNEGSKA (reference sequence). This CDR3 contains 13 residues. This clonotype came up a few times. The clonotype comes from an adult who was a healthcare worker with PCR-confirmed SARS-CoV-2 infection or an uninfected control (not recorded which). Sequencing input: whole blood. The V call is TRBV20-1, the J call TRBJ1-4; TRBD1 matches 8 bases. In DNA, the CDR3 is TGCAGTGCACCGGACAGGGCTAATGAAAAACTGTTTTTT. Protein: CSAPDRANEKLFF.